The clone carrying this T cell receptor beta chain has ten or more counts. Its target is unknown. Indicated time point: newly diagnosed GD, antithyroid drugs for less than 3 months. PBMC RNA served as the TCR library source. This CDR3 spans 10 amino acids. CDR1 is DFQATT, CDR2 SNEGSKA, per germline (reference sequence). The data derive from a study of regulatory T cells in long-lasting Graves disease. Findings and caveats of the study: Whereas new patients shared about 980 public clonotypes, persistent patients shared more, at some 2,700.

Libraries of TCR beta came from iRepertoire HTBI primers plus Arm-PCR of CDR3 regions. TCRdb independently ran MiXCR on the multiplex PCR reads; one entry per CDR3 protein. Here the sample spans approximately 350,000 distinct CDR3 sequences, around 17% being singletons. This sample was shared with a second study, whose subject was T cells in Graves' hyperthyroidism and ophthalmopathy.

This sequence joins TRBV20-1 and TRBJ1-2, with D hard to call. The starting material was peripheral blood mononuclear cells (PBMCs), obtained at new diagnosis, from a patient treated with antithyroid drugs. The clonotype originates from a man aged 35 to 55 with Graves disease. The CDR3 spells CRDGVSGYTF. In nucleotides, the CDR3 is TGCAGGGATGGGGTATCTGGCTACACCTTC.